Here is one TCR beta chain with its context. The sample originates from a study of blood T cell repertoires in COVID-19. CDR1 is MNHNS and CDR2 is SASEGT in the germline V gene. CDR3 length equals 17 residues. The V end was cut by 1 base, the J end by 6 bases, with 21 bases between. The authors' processing: By means of reference gene primer amplification, nucleated cell counts were estimated. Produced via immunoSEQ multiplex PCR; TCRdb's table is partial and in-frame only. V, J and clone size were drawn from that table, and D and trimming were deduced from the DNA. The sample lists about 160,000 clones; more than 90% were seen once.

The clonotype was recovered from a man aged 55 to 69 with active or convalescent COVID-19. The chain employs TRBV6-1 and TRBJ1-1; D remains unclear. Source material: peripheral blood. Here the CDR3 DNA reads TGTGCCAGCAGTGAAGGCGGGCCAAATTACCTCTTCGCTGAAGCTTTCTTT. Its translation: CASSEGGPNYLFAEAFF.